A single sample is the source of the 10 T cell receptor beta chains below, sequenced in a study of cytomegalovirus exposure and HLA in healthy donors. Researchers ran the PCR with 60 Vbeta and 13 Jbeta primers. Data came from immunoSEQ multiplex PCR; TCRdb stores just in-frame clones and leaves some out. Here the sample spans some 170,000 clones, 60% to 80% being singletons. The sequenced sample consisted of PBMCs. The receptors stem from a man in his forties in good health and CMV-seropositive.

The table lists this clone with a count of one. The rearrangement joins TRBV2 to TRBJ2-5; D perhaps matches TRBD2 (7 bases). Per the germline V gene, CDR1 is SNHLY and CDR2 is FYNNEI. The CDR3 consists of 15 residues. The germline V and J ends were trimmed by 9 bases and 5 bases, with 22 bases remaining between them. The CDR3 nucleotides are TGTGCCAGAGGGGGGGTCTGGGGGGCGGGGGAGACCCAGTACTTC. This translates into CARGGVWGAGETQYF.

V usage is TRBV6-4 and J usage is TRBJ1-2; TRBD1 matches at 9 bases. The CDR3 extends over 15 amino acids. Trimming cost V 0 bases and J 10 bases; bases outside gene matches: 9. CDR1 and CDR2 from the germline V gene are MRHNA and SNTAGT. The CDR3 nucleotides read TGTGCCAGCAGTGACTCGAGGACAGGGGTCTCAGCCTACACCTTC. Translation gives CASSDSRTGVSAYTF.

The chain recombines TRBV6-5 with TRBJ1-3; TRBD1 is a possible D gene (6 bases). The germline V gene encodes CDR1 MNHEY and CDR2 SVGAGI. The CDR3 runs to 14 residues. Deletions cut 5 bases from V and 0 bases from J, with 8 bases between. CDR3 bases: TGTGCCAGCAGTGTAGGGGGCTCTGGAAACACCATATATTTT. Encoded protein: CASSVGGSGNTIYF.

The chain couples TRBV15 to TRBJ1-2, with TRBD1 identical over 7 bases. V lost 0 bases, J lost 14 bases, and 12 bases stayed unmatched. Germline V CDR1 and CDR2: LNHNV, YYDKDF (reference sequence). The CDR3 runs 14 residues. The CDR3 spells CATSRDPDRSRGTF. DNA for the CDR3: TGTGCCACCAGCAGAGATCCGGACAGGAGCCGGGGAACCTTC.

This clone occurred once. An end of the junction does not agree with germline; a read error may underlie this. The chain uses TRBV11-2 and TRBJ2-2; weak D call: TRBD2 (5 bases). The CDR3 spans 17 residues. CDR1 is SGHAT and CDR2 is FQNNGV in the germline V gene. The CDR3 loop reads CASSLDLAGPNIGELFF. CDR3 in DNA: TGTGCCAGCAGCTTAGACCTAGCCGGGCCCAACATCGGGGAGCTGTTTTTT.

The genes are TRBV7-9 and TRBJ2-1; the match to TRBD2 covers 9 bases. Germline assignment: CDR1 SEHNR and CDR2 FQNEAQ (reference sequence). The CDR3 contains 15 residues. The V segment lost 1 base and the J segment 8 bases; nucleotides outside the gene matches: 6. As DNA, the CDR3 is TGTGCCAGCAGCTTAGAGCCTAGCGGGACCGATGAGCAGTTCTTC. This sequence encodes CASSLEPSGTDEQFF.

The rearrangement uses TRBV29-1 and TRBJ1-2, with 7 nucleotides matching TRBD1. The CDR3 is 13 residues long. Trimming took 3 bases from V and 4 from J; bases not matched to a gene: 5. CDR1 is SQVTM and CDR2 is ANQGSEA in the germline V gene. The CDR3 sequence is CSVEGQRRYGYTF. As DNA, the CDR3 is TGCAGCGTTGAGGGACAGAGACGCTATGGCTACACCTTC.

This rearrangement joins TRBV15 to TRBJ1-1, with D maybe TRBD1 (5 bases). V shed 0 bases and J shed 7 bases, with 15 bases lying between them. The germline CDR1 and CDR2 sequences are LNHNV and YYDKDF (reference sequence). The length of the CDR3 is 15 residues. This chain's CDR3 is CATSRDLLVGGEAFF. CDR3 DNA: TGTGCCACCAGCAGAGATCTGTTGGTCGGGGGTGAAGCTTTCTTT.

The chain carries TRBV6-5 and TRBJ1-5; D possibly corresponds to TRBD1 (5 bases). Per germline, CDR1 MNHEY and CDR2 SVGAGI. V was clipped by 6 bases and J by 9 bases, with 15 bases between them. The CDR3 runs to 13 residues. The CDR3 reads CASRRRDSLPQHF. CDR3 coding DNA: TGTGCCAGCAGACGCCGGGACTCCCTGCCCCAGCATTTT.

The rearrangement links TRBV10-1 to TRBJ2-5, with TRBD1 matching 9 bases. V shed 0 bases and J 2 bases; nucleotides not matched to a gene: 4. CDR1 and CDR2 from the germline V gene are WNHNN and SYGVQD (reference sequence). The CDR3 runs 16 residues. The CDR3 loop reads CASSESRGQGQETQYF. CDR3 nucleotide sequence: TGCGCCAGCAGTGAGTCAAGGGGACAGGGACAAGAGACCCAGTACTTC.